The next 2 T cell receptor beta chains were all read from a single sample in a study of T-cell memory formation after mild COVID-19. TCRdb used MiXCR to reprocess the 5' RACE reads, holding one entry per CDR3 protein. Of around 370,000 distinct CDR3 sequences in the sample, approximately 21% were seen once. The sample consisted of PBMCs or a T cell subset sorted from them (not recorded which). Receptors were obtained from an adult woman who had mild COVID-19 (a few samples of this study predate the infection). Cell type and time point are not known.

This sequence joins TRBV20-1 and TRBJ1-3; perhaps TRBD1 as D (5 bases). CDR1 is DFQATT and CDR2 is SNEGSKA in the germline V gene (reference sequence). The CDR3 runs 13 residues. V lost 5 bases and J 1 base, leaving 9 bases between the germline ends. CDR3 sequence reads: CSAPGTSGNTIYF. CDR3 sequence (DNA): TGCAGTGCTCCCGGGACGTCTGGAAACACCATATATTTT.

The V and J genes are TRBV4-2 and TRBJ1-2; the match to TRBD1 covers 9 bases. The CDR3 is 18 residues long. Looked up from germline, CDR1 is LGHNA and CDR2 is YNFKEQ. V lost 4 bases to trimming and J lost 3 bases; unmatched junction nucleotides: 15. CDR3 nucleotides: TGTGCCAGCAGCCCAGACTTGGGACAGGGACGGAGAGACTATGGCTACACCTTC. This codes for CASSPDLGQGRRDYGYTF.